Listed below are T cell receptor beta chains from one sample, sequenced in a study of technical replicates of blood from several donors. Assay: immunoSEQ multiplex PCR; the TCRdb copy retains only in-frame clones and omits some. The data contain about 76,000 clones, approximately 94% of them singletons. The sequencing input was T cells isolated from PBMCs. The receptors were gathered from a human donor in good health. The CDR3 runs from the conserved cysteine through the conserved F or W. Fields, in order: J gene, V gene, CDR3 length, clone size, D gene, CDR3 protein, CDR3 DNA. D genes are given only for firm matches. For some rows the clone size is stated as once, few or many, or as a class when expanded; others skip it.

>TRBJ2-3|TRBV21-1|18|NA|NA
CASSNVVPGLAGRDTQYF
TGTGCCAGCAGCAATGTAGTCCCGGGACTAGCGGGGAGGGATACGCAGTATTTT
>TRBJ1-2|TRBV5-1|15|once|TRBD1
CASSLDFGTGIGYTF
TGCGCCAGCAGCTTGGATTTTGGGACAGGGATCGGCTACACCTTC
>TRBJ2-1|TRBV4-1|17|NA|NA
CASSQGAGGGGSGQQFF
TGCGCCAGCAGCCAAGGAGCAGGGGGCGGCGGGAGTGGCCAGCAGTTCTTC
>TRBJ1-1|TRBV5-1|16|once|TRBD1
CASSFGDRGYDTEAFF
TGCGCCAGCAGCTTTGGGGACAGGGGGTATGACACTGAAGCTTTCTTT
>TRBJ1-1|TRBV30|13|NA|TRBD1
CAWRQGMNTEAFF
TGTGCCTGGCGACAGGGGATGAACACTGAAGCTTTCTTT
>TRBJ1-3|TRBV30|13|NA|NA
CASTAQPGNTIYF
TGTGCCTCCACAGCACAACCTGGAAACACCATATATTTT
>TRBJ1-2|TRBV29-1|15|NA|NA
CSVTRGAAGSYGYTF
TGCAGCGTCACCCGGGGGGCAGCGGGATCCTATGGCTACACCTTC
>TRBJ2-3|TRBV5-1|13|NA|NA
CASSFTAEDTQYF
TGCGCCAGCAGCTTCACGGCGGAAGATACGCAGTATTTT
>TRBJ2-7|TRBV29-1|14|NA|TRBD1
CSARYGTVTYEQYF
TGCAGCGCTAGGTATGGGACAGTAACCTACGAGCAGTACTTC
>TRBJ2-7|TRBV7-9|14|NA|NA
CASSLASRGYEQYF
TGTGCCAGCAGCTTAGCGAGCAGGGGCTACGAGCAGTACTTC
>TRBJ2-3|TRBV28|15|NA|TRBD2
CASSSFREGADTQYF
TGTGCCAGCAGTTCCTTCCGGGAGGGAGCAGATACGCAGTATTTT
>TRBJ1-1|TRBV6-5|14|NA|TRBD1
CASTSPGGRTEAFF
TGTGCCAGCACCTCGCCAGGGGGAAGAACTGAAGCTTTCTTT
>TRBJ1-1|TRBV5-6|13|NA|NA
CASSLGDSDEAFF
TGTGCCAGCAGCTTGGGAGACAGCGACGAAGCTTTCTTT
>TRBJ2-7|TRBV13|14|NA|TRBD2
CASSPSGNRGEQYF
TGTGCCAGCAGCCCTAGCGGGAATCGGGGCGAGCAGTACTTC
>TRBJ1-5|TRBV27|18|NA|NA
CASSLSAVGGVGNQPQHF
TGTGCCAGCAGTTTATCGGCCGTTGGAGGGGTTGGAAATCAGCCCCAGCATTTT
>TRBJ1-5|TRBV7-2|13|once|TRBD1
CASQGTGNQPQHF
TGTGCCAGCCAGGGGACAGGGAATCAGCCCCAGCATTTT
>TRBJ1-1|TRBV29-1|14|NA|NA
CSVDGGGQGTEAFF
TGCAGCGTTGATGGGGGCGGTCAAGGAACTGAAGCTTTCTTT
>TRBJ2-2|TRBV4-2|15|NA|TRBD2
CASRLLAGATGELFF
TGTGCCAGCAGGCTACTAGCGGGAGCAACCGGGGAGCTGTTTTTT
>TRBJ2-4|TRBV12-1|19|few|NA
CASSSKRTRLYYAKNIQYF
TGTGCCAGCAGCTCCAAGAGGACTAGACTCTACTACGCCAAAAACATTCAGTACTTC
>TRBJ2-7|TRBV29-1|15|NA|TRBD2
CSVVGTSGISYEQYF
TGCAGCGTTGTGGGGACTAGCGGGATATCCTACGAGCAGTACTTC
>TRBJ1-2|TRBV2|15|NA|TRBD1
CASSEAGTGGYGYTF
TGTGCCAGCAGTGAAGCCGGGACAGGGGGCTATGGCTACACCTTC